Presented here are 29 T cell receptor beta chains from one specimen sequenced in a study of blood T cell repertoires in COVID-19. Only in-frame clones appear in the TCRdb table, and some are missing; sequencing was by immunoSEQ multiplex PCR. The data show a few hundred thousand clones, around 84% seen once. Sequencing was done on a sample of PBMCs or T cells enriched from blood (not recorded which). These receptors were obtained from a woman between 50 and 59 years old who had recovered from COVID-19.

For the CDR3, the DNA is TGTGCCAGCAGATCCCGGGACAGGGAACATCCAGATACGCAGTATTTT. It codes for CASRSRDREHPDTQYF. The chain links TRBV5-4 to TRBJ2-3; 9 nucleotides align to TRBD1. The CDR3 covers 16 residues. V gave up 5 bases and J gave up 4 bases; unmatched junction bases: 11. Germline CDR1 reads SGHNT; CDR2 reads YYREEE (reference sequence). The variable domain in full, completed from reference TRBV5-4 and TRBJ2-3, reads ETGVTQSPTHLIKTRGQQVTLRCSSQSGHNTVSWYQQALGQGPQFIFQYYREEENGRGNFPPRFSGLQFPNYSSELNVNALELDDSALYLCASRSRDREHPDTQYFGPGTRLTVL.

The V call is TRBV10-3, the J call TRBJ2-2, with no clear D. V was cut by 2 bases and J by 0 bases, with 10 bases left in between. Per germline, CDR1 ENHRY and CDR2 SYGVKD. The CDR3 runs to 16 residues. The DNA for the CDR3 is TGTGCCATCAGTGAGACGAGAGTTTCGAACACCGGGGAGCTGTTTTTT. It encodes CAISETRVSNTGELFF.

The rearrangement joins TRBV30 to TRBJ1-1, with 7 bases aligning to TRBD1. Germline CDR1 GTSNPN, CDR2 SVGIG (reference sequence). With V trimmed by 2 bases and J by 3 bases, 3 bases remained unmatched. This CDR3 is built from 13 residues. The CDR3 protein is CAWSTQGDTEAFF. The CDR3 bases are TGTGCCTGGAGTACCCAGGGGGACACTGAAGCTTTCTTT.

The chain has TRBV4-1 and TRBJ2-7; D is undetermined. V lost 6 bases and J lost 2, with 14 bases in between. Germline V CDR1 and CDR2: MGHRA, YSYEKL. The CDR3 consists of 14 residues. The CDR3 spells CASSPRIETYEQYF. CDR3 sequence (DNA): TGCGCCAGCAGTCCGCGGATTGAGACCTACGAGCAGTACTTC.

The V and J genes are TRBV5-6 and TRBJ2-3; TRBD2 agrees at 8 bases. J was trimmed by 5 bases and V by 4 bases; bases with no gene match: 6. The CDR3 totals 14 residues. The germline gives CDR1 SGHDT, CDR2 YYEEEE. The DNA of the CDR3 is TGTGCCAGCAGCCAAGGACTAGCTGGAGATACGCAGTATTTT. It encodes CASSQGLAGDTQYF.

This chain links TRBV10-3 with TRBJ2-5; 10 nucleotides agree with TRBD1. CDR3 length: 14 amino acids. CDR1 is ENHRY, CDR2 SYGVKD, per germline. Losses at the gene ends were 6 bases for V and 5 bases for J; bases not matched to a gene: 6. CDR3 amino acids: CAISRDRGGETQYF. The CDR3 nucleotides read TGTGCCATCAGCCGGGACAGGGGTGGGGAGACCCAGTACTTC.

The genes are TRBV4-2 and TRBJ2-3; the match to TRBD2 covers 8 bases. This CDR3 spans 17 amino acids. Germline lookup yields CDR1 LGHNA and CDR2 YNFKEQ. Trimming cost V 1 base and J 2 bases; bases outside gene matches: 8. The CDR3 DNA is TGTGCCAGCAGCCAAGTTTTATCGGGAGGGGTCACAGATACGCAGTATTTT. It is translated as CASSQVLSGGVTDTQYF.

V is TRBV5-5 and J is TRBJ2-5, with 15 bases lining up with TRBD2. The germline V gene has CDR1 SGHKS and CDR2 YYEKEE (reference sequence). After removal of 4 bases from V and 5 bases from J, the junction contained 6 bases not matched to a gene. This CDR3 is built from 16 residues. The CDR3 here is CASSRTSGRARETQYF. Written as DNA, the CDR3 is TGTGCCAGCAGCCGGACTAGCGGGAGGGCCCGGGAGACCCAGTACTTC.

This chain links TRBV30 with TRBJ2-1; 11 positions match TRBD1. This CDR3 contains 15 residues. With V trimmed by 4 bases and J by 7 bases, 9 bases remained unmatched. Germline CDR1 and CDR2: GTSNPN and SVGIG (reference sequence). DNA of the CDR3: TGTGCCTGGATTACTAAAGGACAGGGGGCGAATGAGCAGTTCTTC. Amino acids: CAWITKGQGANEQFF.

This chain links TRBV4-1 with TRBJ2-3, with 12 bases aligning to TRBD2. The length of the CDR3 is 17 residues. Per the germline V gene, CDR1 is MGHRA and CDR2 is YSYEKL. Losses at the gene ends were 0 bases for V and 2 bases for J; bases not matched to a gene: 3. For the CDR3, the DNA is TGCGCCAGCAGCCAAGATGCTAGCGGGAGGGCCACAGATACGCAGTATTTT. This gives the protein CASSQDASGRATDTQYF.

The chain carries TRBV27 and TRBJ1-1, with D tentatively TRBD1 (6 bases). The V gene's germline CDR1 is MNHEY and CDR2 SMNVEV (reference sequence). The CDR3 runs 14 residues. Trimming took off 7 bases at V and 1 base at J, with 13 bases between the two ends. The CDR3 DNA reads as TGTGCCAGCATGGGGGGGGCGGGGAACACTGAAGCTTTCTTT. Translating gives CASMGGAGNTEAFF.

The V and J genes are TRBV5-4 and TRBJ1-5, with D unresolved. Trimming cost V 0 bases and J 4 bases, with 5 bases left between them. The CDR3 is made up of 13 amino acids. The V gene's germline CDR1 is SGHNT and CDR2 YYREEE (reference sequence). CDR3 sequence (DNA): TGTGCCAGCAGCTTGGCCCCGAATCAGCCCCAGCATTTT. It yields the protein CASSLAPNQPQHF.

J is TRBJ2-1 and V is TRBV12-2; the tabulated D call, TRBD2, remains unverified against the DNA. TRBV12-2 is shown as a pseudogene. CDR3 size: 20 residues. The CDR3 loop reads CASRLVGMSGSFTAYNEQFF. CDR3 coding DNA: TGTGCAAGTCGCTTAGTCGGAATGAGCGGGAGTTTTACAGCCTACAATGAGCAGTTCTTC.

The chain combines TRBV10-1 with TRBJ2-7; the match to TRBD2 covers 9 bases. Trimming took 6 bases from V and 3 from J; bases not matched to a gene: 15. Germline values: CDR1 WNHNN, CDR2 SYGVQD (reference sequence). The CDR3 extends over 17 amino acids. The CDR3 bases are TGCGCCAGCAGGCGGGAGGGTAGCGGGGACGCTCTCTACGAGCAGTACTTC. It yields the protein CASRREGSGDALYEQYF.

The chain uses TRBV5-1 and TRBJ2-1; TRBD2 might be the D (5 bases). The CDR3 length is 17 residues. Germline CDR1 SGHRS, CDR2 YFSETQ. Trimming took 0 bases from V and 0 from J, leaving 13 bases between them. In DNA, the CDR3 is TGCGCCAGCAGCTTGGGCTTTGTGGGGAGCTCCTACAATGAGCAGTTCTTC. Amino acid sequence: CASSLGFVGSSYNEQFF.

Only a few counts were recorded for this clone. The CDR3 reads CASSTGWAAQETQYF. The CDR3, as DNA: TGTGCCAGCAGTACAGGTTGGGCGGCCCAAGAGACCCAGTACTTC. The V call is TRBV2, the J call TRBJ2-5; D is possibly TRBD1 (5 bases). The CDR3 runs 15 residues. V lost 5 bases to trimming and J lost 1 base, with 14 bases between them. Germline loops: CDR1 SNHLY, CDR2 FYNNEI.

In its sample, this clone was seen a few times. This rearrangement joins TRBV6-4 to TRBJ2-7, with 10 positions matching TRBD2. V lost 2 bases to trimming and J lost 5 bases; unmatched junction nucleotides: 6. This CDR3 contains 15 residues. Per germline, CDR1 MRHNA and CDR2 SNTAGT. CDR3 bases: TGTGCCAGCAGTGACCCAAGACTAGCGGGCCACGAGCAGTACTTC. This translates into CASSDPRLAGHEQYF.

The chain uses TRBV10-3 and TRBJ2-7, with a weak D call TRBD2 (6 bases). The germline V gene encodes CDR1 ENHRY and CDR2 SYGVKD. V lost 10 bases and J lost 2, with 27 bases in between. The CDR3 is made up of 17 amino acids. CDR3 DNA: TGTGCCACTAACGAAAGGCTAGCGTACGGACGAACCTACGAGCAGTACTTC. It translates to CATNERLAYGRTYEQYF.

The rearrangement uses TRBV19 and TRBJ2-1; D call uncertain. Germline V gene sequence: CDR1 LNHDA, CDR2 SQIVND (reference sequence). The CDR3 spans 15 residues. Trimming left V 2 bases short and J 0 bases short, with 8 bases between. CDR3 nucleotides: TGTGCCAGTAGTATAAGCGCTTACTCCTACAATGAGCAGTTCTTC. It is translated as CASSISAYSYNEQFF. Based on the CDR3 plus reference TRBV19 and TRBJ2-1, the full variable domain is DGGITQSPKYLFRKEGQNVTLSCEQNLNHDAMYWYRQDPGQGLRLIYYSQIVNDFQKGDIAEGYSVSREKKESFPLTVTSAQKNPTAFYLCASSISAYSYNEQFFGPGTRLTVL.

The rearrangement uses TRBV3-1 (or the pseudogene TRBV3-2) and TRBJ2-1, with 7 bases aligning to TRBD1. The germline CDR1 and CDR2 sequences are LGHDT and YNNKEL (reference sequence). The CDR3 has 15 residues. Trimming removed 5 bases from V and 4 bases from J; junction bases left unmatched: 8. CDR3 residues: CASSERKGAYNEQFF. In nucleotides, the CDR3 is TGTGCCAGCAGCGAGCGGAAGGGGGCTTACAATGAGCAGTTCTTC.

CDR3 bases: TGTGCCAGCAGCTTACCGGGACTACAGTACGAGCAGTACTTC. Its protein is CASSLPGLQYEQYF. The rearrangement uses TRBV7-2 and TRBJ2-7; TRBD2 matches at 7 bases. The ends lost 2 bases at V and 4 bases at J; junction bases unmatched: 5. The V gene's germline CDR1 is SGHTA and CDR2 FQGNSA. CDR3 length: 14 residues.

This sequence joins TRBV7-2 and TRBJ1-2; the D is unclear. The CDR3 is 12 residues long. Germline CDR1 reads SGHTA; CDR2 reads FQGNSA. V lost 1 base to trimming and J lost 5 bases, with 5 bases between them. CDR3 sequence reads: CASSLGDYGYTF. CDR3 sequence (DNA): TGTGCCAGCAGCTTAGGAGATTATGGCTACACCTTC.

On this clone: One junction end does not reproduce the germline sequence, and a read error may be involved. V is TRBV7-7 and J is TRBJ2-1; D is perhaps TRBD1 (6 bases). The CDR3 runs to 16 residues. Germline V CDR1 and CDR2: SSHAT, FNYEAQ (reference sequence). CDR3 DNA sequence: TGTGCTAGCAGCCCCGGACAGTTCAGCTCCTACAATGAGCAGTTCTTC. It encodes CASSPGQFSSYNEQFF.

CDR3 coding DNA: TGTGCCAGCAGACAGAGCTCTGGGGCCAACGTCCTGACTTTC. This gives the protein CASRQSSGANVLTF. The rearrangement joins TRBV6-4 to TRBJ2-6; D remains ambiguous. This CDR3 spans 14 amino acids. Germline loops: CDR1 MRHNA, CDR2 SNTAGT. Trimming shortened V by 6 bases and J by 0 bases, and 6 bases separated the two germline ends.

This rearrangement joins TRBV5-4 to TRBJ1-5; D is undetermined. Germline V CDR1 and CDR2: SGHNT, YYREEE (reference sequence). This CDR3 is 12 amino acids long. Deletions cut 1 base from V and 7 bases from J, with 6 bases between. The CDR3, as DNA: TGTGCCAGCAGCTTGATCGGGCAGCCCCAGCATTTT. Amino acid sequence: CASSLIGQPQHF.

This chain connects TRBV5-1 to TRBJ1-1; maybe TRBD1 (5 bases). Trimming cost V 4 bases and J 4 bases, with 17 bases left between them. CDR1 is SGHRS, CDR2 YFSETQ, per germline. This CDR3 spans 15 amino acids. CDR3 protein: CASSLRQPGATEAFF. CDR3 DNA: TGCGCCAGCAGCCTGAGACAACCTGGGGCCACTGAAGCTTTCTTT.

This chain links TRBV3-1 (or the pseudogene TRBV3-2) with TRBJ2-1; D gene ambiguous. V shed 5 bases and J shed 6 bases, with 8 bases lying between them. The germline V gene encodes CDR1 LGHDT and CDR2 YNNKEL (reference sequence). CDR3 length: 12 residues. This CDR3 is CASSSAGNEQFF. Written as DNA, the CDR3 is TGTGCCAGCAGCTCGGCAGGCAATGAGCAGTTCTTC.

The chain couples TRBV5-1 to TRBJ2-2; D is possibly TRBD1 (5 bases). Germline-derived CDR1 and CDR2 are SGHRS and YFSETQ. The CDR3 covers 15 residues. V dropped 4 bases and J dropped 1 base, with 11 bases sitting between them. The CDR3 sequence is CASSLREGNTGELFF. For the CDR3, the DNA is TGCGCCAGCAGCCTCAGGGAAGGGAACACCGGGGAGCTGTTTTTT.

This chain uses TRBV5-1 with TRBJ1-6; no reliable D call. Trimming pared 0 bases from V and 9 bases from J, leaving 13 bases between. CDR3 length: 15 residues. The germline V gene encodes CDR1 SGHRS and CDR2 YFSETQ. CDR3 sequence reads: CASSLELSGSSPLHF. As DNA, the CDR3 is TGCGCCAGCAGCTTGGAGTTATCGGGGAGTTCACCCCTCCACTTT.